This TCR beta chain was recovered during a study of CD8 T cells in ankylosing spondylitis. General study results and limits: Previously reported in reactive arthritis synovial fluid and blood were some of the motif variants. Within ankylosing spondylitis blood, a TCR beta motif made up of eight or nine highly homologous variants appeared to be characteristic.

Quantitative 5'-RACE was performed with molecular barcodes, and it yielded the TCR beta libraries. In TCRdb, the 5' RACE reads were re-called with MiXCR into one record per CDR3 protein. The data contain about 800,000 distinct CDR3 sequences, over 9.5% of them singletons. This clonotype was detected only a few times. The antigen remains unidentified. Germline CDR1 reads DFQATT; CDR2 reads SNEGSKA (reference sequence). The CDR3 has 15 amino acids. The germline V and J ends were trimmed by 5 bases and 4 bases, with 19 bases remaining between them. The sample comprised blood, either unsorted or a sorted T cell fraction (not recorded which). The sequence was collected from a male donor with ankylosing spondylitis. The chain carries TRBV20-1 and TRBJ2-3; D may be TRBD2 (6 bases). The CDR3 loop is CSAPTRKVDSDTQYF. In DNA form, the CDR3 reads TGCAGTGCTCCGACTAGGAAGGTCGACTCAGATACGCAGTATTTT.